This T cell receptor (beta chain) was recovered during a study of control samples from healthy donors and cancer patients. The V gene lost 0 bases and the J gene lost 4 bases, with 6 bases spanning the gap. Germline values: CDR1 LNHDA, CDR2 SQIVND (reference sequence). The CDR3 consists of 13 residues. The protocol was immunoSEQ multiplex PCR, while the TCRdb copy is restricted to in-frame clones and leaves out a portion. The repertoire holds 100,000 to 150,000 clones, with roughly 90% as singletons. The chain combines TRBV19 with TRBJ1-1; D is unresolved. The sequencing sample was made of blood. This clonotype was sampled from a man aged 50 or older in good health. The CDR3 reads CASSIDVGTEAFF. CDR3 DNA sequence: TGTGCCAGTAGTATAGACGTGGGCACTGAAGCTTTCTTT.